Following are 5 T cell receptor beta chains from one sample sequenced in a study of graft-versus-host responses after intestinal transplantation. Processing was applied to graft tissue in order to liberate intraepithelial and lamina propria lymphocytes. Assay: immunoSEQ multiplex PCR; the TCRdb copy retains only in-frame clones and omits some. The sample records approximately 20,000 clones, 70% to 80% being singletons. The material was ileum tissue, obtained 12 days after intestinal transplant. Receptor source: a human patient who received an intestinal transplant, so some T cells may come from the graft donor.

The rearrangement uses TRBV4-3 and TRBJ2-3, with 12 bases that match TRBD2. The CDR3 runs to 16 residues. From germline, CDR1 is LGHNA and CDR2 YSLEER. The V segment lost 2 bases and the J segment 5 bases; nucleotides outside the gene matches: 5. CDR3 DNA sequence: TGCGCCAGCAGCCAATGGACTAGCGGGACGAGAGATACGCAGTATTTT. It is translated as CASSQWTSGTRDTQYF.

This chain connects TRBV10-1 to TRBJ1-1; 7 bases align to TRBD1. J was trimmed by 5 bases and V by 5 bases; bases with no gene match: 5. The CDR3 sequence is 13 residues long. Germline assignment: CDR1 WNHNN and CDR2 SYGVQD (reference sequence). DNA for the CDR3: TGCGCCAGCAGTACAGGGGTGTCGACTGAAGCTTTCTTT. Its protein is CASSTGVSTEAFF.

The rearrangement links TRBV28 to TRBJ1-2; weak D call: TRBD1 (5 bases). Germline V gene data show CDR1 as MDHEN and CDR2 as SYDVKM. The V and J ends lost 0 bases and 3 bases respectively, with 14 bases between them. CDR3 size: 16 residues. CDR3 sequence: CASSLWGVGPDYGYTF. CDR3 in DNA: TGTGCCAGCAGTTTATGGGGTGTGGGGCCGGACTATGGCTACACCTTC.

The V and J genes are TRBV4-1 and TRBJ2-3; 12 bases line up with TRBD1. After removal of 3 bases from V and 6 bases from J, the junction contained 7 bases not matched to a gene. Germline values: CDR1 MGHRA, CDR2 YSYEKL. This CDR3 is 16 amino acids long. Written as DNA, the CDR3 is TGCGCCAGCAGCCATAGCTGGGGACAGGGGGCGGATACGCAGTATTTT. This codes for CASSHSWGQGADTQYF.

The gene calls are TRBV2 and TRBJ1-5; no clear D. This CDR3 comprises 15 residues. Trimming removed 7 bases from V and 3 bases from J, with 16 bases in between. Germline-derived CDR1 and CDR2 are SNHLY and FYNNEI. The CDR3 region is CASTLGAQFNQPQHF. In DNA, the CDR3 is TGTGCCAGCACCTTGGGAGCACAGTTCAATCAGCCCCAGCATTTT.